Described below is a single TCR beta chain sequence and its context. Its cognate antigen is unknown. This CDR3 contains 14 residues. CDR1 and CDR2 (germline): SQVTM, ANQGSEA. V trimming: 4 bases; J trimming: 4 bases; junction bases outside the gene matches: 8. As originally analysed: The detection floor for productive clonotype frequency was 2.59 x 10-5. Repertoires were generated with immunoSEQ multiplex PCR, while TCRdb's copy carries only in-frame clones and drops some. The V and J calls and the clone size are those of that table, but D and trimming were determined from the DNA. This table has 25,000 to 30,000 clones, 65% to 80% appearing once. The entry originates in a study of STAT5B mutations in CD4+ large granular lymphocyte leukemia. Study-level information: Healthy donors showed HLA-associated enrichment of the CDR3 'QG' motif. Whole-study findings and limits: 8/27 top patient clones versus 2/35 control clones were TRBV06-family.

Controls came from buffy coats of healthy blood donors. The chain is built from TRBV29-1 and TRBJ1-1; 8 bases fit TRBD1. Sequenced: CD4+ T cells from blood buffy coats. The sequence derives from a human donor in good health. The CDR3 sequence: CSVARGQLGTEAFF. The CDR3 nucleotides are TGCAGCGTTGCCAGGGGGCAACTTGGCACTGAAGCTTTCTTT.